The sequence of this T cell receptor (beta chain) was determined in a study of response to subunit inactivated influenza vaccine. Study-level points and caveats: Each seasonal flu vaccination may recruit only limited new T cells, authors suggested.

About this clonotype itself: What it recognizes is unknown.

CDR1 is MRHNA and CDR2 is SNTAGT in the germline V gene. This CDR3 is 15 amino acids long. The V end was cut by 3 bases, the J end by 0 bases, with 9 bases between. TCRdb processed the RT-PCR reads anew with MiXCR; each CDR3 protein has one entry. The sample consists of roughly 650,000 distinct CDR3 sequences, about 14% of them appearing once. The material was PBMCs from blood, obtained approximately 15 days before vaccination. This chain links TRBV6-4 with TRBJ2-1; tentative D call: TRBD2 (5 bases). This receptor was obtained from a man aged 50 to 60 who received an inactivated influenza vaccine. The CDR3 nucleotides read TGTGCCAGCAGTGAGAGGGCTAGCTCCTACAATGAGCAGTTCTTC. This sequence encodes CASSERASSYNEQFF.